Sequencing of this T cell receptor (beta chain) was carried out in a study of T cell responses to AZD1222 COVID-19 vaccine. The overall study: Researchers grouped second doses given at about 4 or about 12 weeks into one pool. Study-wide points: Repertoires were collected only later (after the peak T cell response had occurred).

Data came from immunoSEQ multiplex PCR; TCRdb stores just in-frame clones and leaves some out. This table holds about 35,000 clones, approximately 86% found once. V lost 4 bases to trimming and J lost 1 base; unmatched junction nucleotides: 6. Germline CDR1 reads SGHTS; CDR2 reads YDEGEE. This CDR3 is 15 amino acids long. As concerns this clone: Antigen unknown.

V is TRBV5-8 and J is TRBJ2-3; 7 bases fit TRBD2. This receptor was taken from an adult in good health. This specimen was peripheral blood, taken on day 0 of AZD1222 vaccination. The CDR3 sequence: CASSKRGGGTDTQYF. Written as DNA, the CDR3 is TGTGCCAGCAGCAAAAGGGGAGGGGGCACAGATACGCAGTATTTT.